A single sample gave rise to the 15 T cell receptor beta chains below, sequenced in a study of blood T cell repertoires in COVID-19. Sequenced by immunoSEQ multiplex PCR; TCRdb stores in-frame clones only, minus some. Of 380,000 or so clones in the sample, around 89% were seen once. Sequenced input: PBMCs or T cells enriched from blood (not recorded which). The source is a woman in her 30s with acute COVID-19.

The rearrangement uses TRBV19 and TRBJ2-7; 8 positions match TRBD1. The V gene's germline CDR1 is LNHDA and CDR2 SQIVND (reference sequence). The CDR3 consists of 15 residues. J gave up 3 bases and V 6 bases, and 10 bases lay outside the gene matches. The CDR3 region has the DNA TGTGCCAGTAGCCCCGGGACAGGACCTCTCTACGAGCAGTACTTC. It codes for CASSPGTGPLYEQYF.

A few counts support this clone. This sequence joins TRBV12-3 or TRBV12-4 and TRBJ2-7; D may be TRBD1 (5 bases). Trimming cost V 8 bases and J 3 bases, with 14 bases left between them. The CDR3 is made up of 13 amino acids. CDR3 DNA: TGTGCCAGCCTGCGAACAGGCTTCTACGAGCAGTACTTC. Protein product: CASLRTGFYEQYF.

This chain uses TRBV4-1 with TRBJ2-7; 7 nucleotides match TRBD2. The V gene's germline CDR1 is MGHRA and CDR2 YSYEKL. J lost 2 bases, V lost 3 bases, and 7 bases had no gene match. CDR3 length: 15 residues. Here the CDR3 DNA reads TGCGCCAGCAGCCAGCCTGGGAGGGATGCCTACGAGCAGTACTTC. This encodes CASSQPGRDAYEQYF.

The CDR3 loop reads CASSEVTVAYEQYF. DNA for the CDR3: TGTGCCAGCAGTGAAGTAACAGTTGCCTACGAGCAGTACTTC. The chain joins TRBV6-1 to TRBJ2-7, with D unclear. The CDR3 is 14 residues long. V was trimmed by 1 base and J by 2 bases, leaving 9 bases between them. Germline V lookup: CDR1 MNHNS, CDR2 SASEGT.

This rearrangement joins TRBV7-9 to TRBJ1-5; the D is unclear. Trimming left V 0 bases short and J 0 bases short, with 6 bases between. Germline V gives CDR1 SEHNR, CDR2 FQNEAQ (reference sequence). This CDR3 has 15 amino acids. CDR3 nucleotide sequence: TGTGCCAGCAGCTTAGCTGGACTTAGCAATCAGCCCCAGCATTTT. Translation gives CASSLAGLSNQPQHF.

The CDR3 region is CASSSSYGTNYGYTF. The CDR3 nucleotides read TGTGCCAGCAGTTCCTCTTACGGGACTAACTATGGCTACACCTTC. The chain is built from TRBV6-5 and TRBJ1-2, with no clear D. The CDR3 is 15 residues long. The germline V gene has CDR1 MNHEY and CDR2 SVGAGI. Between the trimmed V and J ends, which lost 4 bases and 0 bases, there was a span of 12 bases.

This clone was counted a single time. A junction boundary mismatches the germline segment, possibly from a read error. Here the CDR3 reads CASSLSGGSHEQYF. CDR3 bases: TGCGCCAGCAGCCTTTCGGGGGGCTCCCACGAGCAGTACTTC. J is TRBJ2-7 and V is TRBV5-1; D might be TRBD2 (7 bases). The germline CDR1 and CDR2 sequences are SGHRS and YFSETQ. CDR3 length equals 14 residues.

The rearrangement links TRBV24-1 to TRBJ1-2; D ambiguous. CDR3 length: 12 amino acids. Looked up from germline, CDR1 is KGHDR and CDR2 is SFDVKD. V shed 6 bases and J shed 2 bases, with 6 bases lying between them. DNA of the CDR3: TGTGCCACCAGTACCGAGAACTATGGCTACACCTTC. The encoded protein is CATSTENYGYTF.

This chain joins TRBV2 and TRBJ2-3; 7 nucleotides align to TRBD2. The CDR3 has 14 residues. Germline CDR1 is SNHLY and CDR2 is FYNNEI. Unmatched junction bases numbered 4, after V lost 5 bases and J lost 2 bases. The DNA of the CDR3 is TGTGCCAGCAGTAGACTAGCTGCCACAGATACGCAGTATTTT. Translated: CASSRLAATDTQYF.

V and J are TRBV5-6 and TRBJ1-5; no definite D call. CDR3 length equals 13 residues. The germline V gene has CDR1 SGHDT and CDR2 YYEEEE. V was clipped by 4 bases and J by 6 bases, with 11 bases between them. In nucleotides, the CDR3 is TGTGCCAGCAGCATCTACCTCGGTCAGCCCCAGCATTTT. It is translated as CASSIYLGQPQHF.

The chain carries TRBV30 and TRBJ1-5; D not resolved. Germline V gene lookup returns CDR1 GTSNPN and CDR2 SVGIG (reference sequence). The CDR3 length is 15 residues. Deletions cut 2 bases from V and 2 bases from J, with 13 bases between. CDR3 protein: CAWSRRPSGNQPQHF. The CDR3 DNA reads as TGTGCCTGGAGTCGGCGGCCAAGCGGCAATCAGCCCCAGCATTTT.

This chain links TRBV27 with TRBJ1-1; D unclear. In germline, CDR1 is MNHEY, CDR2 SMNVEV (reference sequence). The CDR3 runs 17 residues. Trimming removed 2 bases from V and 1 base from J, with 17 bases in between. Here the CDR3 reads CASSLPPTRRGNTEAFF. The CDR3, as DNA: TGTGCCAGCAGTTTACCACCAACCCGGCGGGGGAACACTGAAGCTTTCTTT.

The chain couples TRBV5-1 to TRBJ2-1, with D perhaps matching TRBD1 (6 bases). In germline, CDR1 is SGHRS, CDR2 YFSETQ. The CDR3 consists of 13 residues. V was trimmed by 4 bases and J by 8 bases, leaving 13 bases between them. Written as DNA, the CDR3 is TGCGCCAGCAGCAAGGGGGTGTCAGATGAGCAGTTCTTC. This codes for CASSKGVSDEQFF.

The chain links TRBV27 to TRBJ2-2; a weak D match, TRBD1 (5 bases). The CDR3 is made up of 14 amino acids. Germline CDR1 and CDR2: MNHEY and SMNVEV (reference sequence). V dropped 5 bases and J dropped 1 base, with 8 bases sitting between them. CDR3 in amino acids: CASSPDRNTGELFF. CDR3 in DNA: TGTGCCAGCAGTCCTGACAGGAACACCGGGGAGCTGTTTTTT.

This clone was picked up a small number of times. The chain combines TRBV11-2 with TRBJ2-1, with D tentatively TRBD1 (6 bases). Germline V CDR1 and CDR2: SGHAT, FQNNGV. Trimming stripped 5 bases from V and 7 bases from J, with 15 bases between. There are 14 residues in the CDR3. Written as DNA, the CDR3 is TGTGCCAGCAGCGACCGGACAGTCGGTAATGAGCAGTTCTTC. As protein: CASSDRTVGNEQFF.